The 20 T cell receptor beta chains below come from one sample, sequenced in a study of blood T cell repertoires in COVID-19. The data were produced by immunoSEQ multiplex PCR, yet TCRdb's version contains in-frame clones alone and is incomplete. The sample records 200,000 or so clones, approximately 80% being singletons. The sequenced material came from PBMCs or T cells enriched from blood (not recorded which). The receptors derive from a woman in her thirties or forties with acute COVID-19.

The chain recombines TRBV25-1 with TRBJ2-5; TRBD2 aligns across 11 bases. The length of the CDR3 is 16 residues. The V gene's germline CDR1 is MGHDK and CDR2 SYGVNS. V lost 1 base, J lost 7 bases, and 8 bases stayed unmatched. The CDR3, as DNA: TGTGCCAGCAGTGAATCGGGTAGCGGGAGGGCCGTGACCCAGTACTTC. Translation: CASSESGSGRAVTQYF. Using reference TRBV25-1 and TRBJ2-5 for the parts outside the CDR3, the full variable domain is EADIYQTPRYLVIGTGKKITLECSQTMGHDKMYWYQQDPGMELHLIHYSYGVNSTEKGDLSSESTVSRIRTEHFPLTLESARPSHTSQYLCASSESGSGRAVTQYFGPGTRLLVL.

The chain joins TRBV5-1 to TRBJ2-2, with D possibly TRBD1 on 6 matching bases. This CDR3 region has 14 residues. Germline loops: CDR1 SGHRS, CDR2 YFSETQ. Trimming left V 0 bases short and J 5 bases short, with 8 bases between. The CDR3 bases are TGCGCCAGCAGCTTGGAAACAGGGACCGGGGAGCTGTTTTTT. Translation gives CASSLETGTGELFF.

The V gene is TRBV5-1, the J gene TRBJ2-7; TRBD2 matches 7 bases. Germline V gives CDR1 SGHRS, CDR2 YFSETQ. The CDR3 has 14 residues. V trimming: 6 bases; J trimming: 1 base; junction bases outside the gene matches: 7. The CDR3 here is CASKFEGGSYEQYF. In nucleotides, the CDR3 is TGCGCCAGCAAGTTTGAGGGAGGGTCCTACGAGCAGTACTTC. The variable domain in full, with the rest retrieved from reference TRBV5-1 and TRBJ2-7, is KAGVTQTPRYLIKTRGQQVTLSCSPISGHRSVSWYQQTPGQGLQFLFEYFSETQRNKGNFPGRFSGRQFSNSRSEMNVSTLELGDSALYLCASKFEGGSYEQYFGPGTRLTVT.

This clone was counted a few times. The chain uses TRBV7-3 and TRBJ2-5, with 9 nucleotides matching TRBD2. Germline V gene sequence: CDR1 SGHTA, CDR2 FQGTGA. The V segment lost 6 bases and the J segment 5 bases; nucleotides outside the gene matches: 13. The CDR3 sequence is 16 residues long. The CDR3 nucleotides read TGTGCCAGCAGGTCAACCGGGACTAGCCTTGGCGAGACCCAGTACTTC. It translates to CASRSTGTSLGETQYF.

V gene TRBV5-8 combines with J gene TRBJ2-7; D perhaps matches TRBD1 (6 bases). The germline V and J ends were trimmed by 0 bases and 2 bases, with 12 bases remaining between them. The CDR3 covers 15 residues. CDR1 is SGHTS and CDR2 is YDEGEE in the germline V gene. The CDR3 coding sequence is TGTGCCAGCAGCTTGGGGCAGGGGATCACCTACGAGCAGTACTTC. It translates to CASSLGQGITYEQYF.

The rearrangement joins TRBV5-5 to TRBJ2-1, with 10 nucleotides matching TRBD1. The CDR3 totals 18 residues. Unmatched junction bases numbered 15, after V lost 5 bases and J lost 4 bases. Germline lookup yields CDR1 SGHKS and CDR2 YYEKEE (reference sequence). CDR3 residues: CASSSIPGQGRGYNEQFF. CDR3 nucleotide sequence: TGTGCCAGCAGTTCTATTCCGGGACAGGGGAGGGGTTACAATGAGCAGTTCTTC.

This clone was counted only a few times. Other DNA variants within this sample encode the same CDR3. V gene TRBV7-9 combines with J gene TRBJ2-2, with unresolved D. In germline, CDR1 is SEHNR, CDR2 FQNEAQ (reference sequence). Trimming stripped 10 bases from V and 3 bases from J, with 3 bases between. This CDR3 is built from 10 residues. CDR3 region: CATYTGELFF. The DNA of the CDR3 is TGTGCCACTTACACCGGGGAGCTGTTTTTT.

The V call is TRBV5-8, the J call TRBJ2-7; D possibly corresponds to TRBD2 (5 bases). Germline-derived CDR1 and CDR2 are SGHTS and YDEGEE. The CDR3 consists of 14 residues. The germline V and J ends were trimmed by 4 bases and 6 bases, with 17 bases remaining between them. Here the CDR3 DNA reads TGTGCCAGCAGCCGACTACCTGCTCGAGTCGAGCAGTACTTC. Translation: CASSRLPARVEQYF.

The J gene is TRBJ2-3, the V gene TRBV18; D is possibly TRBD1 (5 bases). V shed 4 bases and J shed 0 bases, with 8 bases lying between them. The germline V gene has CDR1 KGHSH and CDR2 LQKENI. The CDR3 runs to 14 residues. In nucleotides, the CDR3 is TGTGCCAGCTCACGAGACAGCAGCACAGATACGCAGTATTTT. This gives the protein CASSRDSSTDTQYF.

The chain employs TRBV30 and TRBJ2-7; D unresolved. Germline loops: CDR1 GTSNPN, CDR2 SVGIG (reference sequence). Trimming pared 1 base from V and 5 bases from J, leaving 6 bases between. This CDR3 has 11 amino acids. The chain's CDR3 is CAWSGQDEQYF. As DNA, the CDR3 is TGTGCCTGGAGTGGACAAGACGAGCAGTACTTC.

The V call is TRBV4-3, the J call TRBJ2-6; D not resolved. CDR3 length: 17 residues. CDR1 and CDR2 from the germline V gene are LGHNA and YSLEER. V gave up 0 bases and J gave up 0 bases, with 9 bases separating them. CDR3 residues: CASSQEGEASGANVLTF. The CDR3 DNA reads as TGCGCCAGCAGCCAAGAGGGTGAGGCCTCTGGGGCCAACGTCCTGACTTTC.

This sequence joins TRBV5-1 and TRBJ1-2; no firm D call. V was trimmed by 2 bases and J by 0 bases, leaving 8 bases between them. Germline lookup yields CDR1 SGHRS and CDR2 YFSETQ. This CDR3 comprises 14 residues. CDR3 sequence: CASSLDTANYGYTF. CDR3 nucleotides: TGCGCCAGCAGCTTAGACACAGCTAACTATGGCTACACCTTC.

The chain couples TRBV19 to TRBJ1-1, with TRBD1 identical over 8 bases. This CDR3 is built from 15 residues. Per germline, CDR1 LNHDA and CDR2 SQIVND (reference sequence). Losses at the gene ends were 3 bases for V and 3 bases for J; bases not matched to a gene: 6. CDR3 sequence (DNA): TGTGCCAGTAGTATCCCAGGGGGCGCGTACACTGAAGCTTTCTTT. It is translated as CASSIPGGAYTEAFF.

The genes are TRBV3-1 (or the pseudogene TRBV3-2) and TRBJ1-1; D remains ambiguous. Germline CDR1 and CDR2: LGHDT and YNNKEL (reference sequence). There are 15 residues in the CDR3. Trimming pared 1 base from V and 1 base from J, leaving 10 bases between. This CDR3 reads CASSQGGERNTEAFF. CDR3 DNA sequence: TGTGCCAGCAGCCAAGGAGGTGAAAGGAACACTGAAGCTTTCTTT.

This chain joins TRBV28 and TRBJ1-5, with a tentative D call TRBD1 (6 bases). The CDR3 extends over 15 amino acids. CDR1 MDHEN and CDR2 SYDVKM come from the germline V gene. Between the trimmed V and J ends, which lost 2 bases and 9 bases, there was a span of 17 bases. CDR3 amino acids: CASSLGQGPLGPQHF. In DNA form, the CDR3 reads TGTGCCAGCAGTTTAGGCCAGGGGCCTCTCGGGCCCCAGCATTTT.

The rearrangement joins TRBV6-2 or TRBV6-3 to TRBJ1-2; D remains unclear. V lost 2 bases and J lost 8, with 18 bases in between. This CDR3 is built from 15 residues. CDR1 and CDR2 from the germline V gene are MNHEY and SVGEGT. The CDR3 DNA sequence: TGTGCCAGCAGTTACCCCGTGGGCAGAGCCCCAGGCTACACCTTC. This sequence encodes CASSYPVGRAPGYTF.

The J gene is TRBJ2-5, the V gene TRBV5-1; TRBD2 matches 9 bases. The junction had 9 bases not matched to a gene; V was cut back by 5 bases and J by 1 base. The CDR3 covers 16 residues. CDR1 and CDR2 (germline): SGHRS, YFSETQ. The CDR3 bases are TGCGCCAGCAGTAAAGTCCCAGCGGGAGGCCAAGAGACCCAGTACTTC. Amino acids: CASSKVPAGGQETQYF.

This chain links TRBV5-1 with TRBJ2-5; TRBD1 matches 9 bases. The CDR3 length is 16 residues. Germline CDR1 and CDR2: SGHRS and YFSETQ. V gave up 4 bases and J gave up 2 bases; unmatched junction bases: 9. This CDR3 is CASSLGQGPQQETQYF. The CDR3 coding sequence is TGCGCCAGCAGCCTGGGACAGGGCCCTCAACAAGAGACCCAGTACTTC.

The rearrangement joins TRBV5-1 to TRBJ2-3; possibly TRBD1 for D (5 bases). In germline, CDR1 is SGHRS, CDR2 YFSETQ. V dropped 3 bases and J dropped 2 bases, with 19 bases sitting between them. CDR3 length: 17 residues. This CDR3 reads CASSSDEFGHYTDTQYF. The CDR3 nucleotides read TGCGCCAGCAGCTCGGATGAGTTCGGACACTACACAGATACGCAGTATTTT.

The chain carries TRBV2 and TRBJ1-4; 7 positions match TRBD1. V dropped 6 bases and J dropped 7; count of bases not matched to a gene: 8. Germline values: CDR1 SNHLY, CDR2 FYNNEI. The CDR3 extends over 14 amino acids. The chain's CDR3 is CASRLDRSSEKLFF. The CDR3 DNA is TGTGCCAGCAGGTTGGACAGGTCAAGTGAAAAACTGTTTTTT.